This T cell receptor (beta chain) stems from a study of blood T cell repertoires in COVID-19. Study as a whole: The study drew acute and convalescent COVID-19 samples from the United States, Italy and Spain. T cells, B-cell-depleted T cells, or PBMCs supplied cDNA or gDNA.

Original handling: Amplified reference gene primers provided the basis for estimating nucleated cell counts. TCRdb's table, derived via immunoSEQ multiplex PCR, lists solely in-frame clones and lacks some. Clonal size and the V and J genes are those of that table, whereas D and trimming came from the DNA. This table holds under 20,000 clones, 87% found once. The V gene's germline CDR1 is MGHRA and CDR2 YSYEKL. The germline V and J ends were trimmed by 1 base and 2 bases, with 12 bases remaining between them. The CDR3 extends over 15 amino acids. The material sequenced was peripheral blood. This clonotype was obtained from a human donor with active COVID-19. The donor label of this sample is uncertain. This rearrangement joins TRBV4-1 to TRBJ2-7; weak D call: TRBD1 (5 bases). The CDR3 DNA reads as TGCGCCAGCAGCCAAGTGGGCAGGGTAGCCTACGAGCAGTACTTC. This encodes CASSQVGRVAYEQYF.